Listed here are 16 T cell receptor beta chains from one sample, sequenced in a study of T-cell reconstitution after alpha-beta-depleted transplantation in children. TCRbeta library construction was performed incorporating unique molecular identifiers. A single record per CDR3 protein comes from TCRdb applying MiXCR to the PCR reads. The table records about 640,000 distinct CDR3 sequences, around a sixth of them present only once. Sequencing was performed on PBMCs from the stem cell graft donor, taken from the stem cell graft. These receptors all come from a human donor who donated a stem cell graft to a child with acute myeloid leukemia.

This clonotype came up many times. This rearrangement joins TRBV20-1 to TRBJ2-4; 7 bases align to TRBD2. Germline V gives CDR1 DFQATT, CDR2 SNEGSKA (reference sequence). The CDR3 has 15 residues. V shed 4 bases and J 2 bases; nucleotides not matched to a gene: 8. The CDR3 region has the DNA TGCAGTGCTACGACTAGCCTGCCTTCCAAAAACATTCAGTACTTC. Its protein product is CSATTSLPSKNIQYF.

The chain uses TRBV5-5 and TRBJ1-2, with 10 bases lining up with TRBD1. This CDR3 comprises 15 residues. Germline V gives CDR1 SGHKS, CDR2 YYEKEE (reference sequence). Unmatched junction bases numbered 6, after V lost 4 bases and J lost 3 bases. CDR3 sequence: CASSARTGGDYGYTF. The CDR3 DNA reads as TGTGCCAGCAGCGCTCGGACAGGGGGGGACTATGGCTACACCTTC.

This clonotype occurred many times. The rearrangement joins TRBV12-3 or TRBV12-4 to TRBJ1-1; D possibly corresponds to TRBD1 (6 bases). V gave up 7 bases and J gave up 2 bases, with 14 bases separating them. CDR3 length: 14 residues. The CDR3 here is CASKLQGLNTEAFF. For the CDR3, the DNA is TGTGCCAGCAAATTACAGGGACTAAACACTGAAGCTTTCTTT.

The chain links TRBV5-1 to TRBJ2-7; D is perhaps TRBD1 or TRBD2 (6 bases each). Between the trimmed V and J ends, which lost 4 bases and 6 bases, there was a span of 20 bases. CDR1 SGHRS and CDR2 YFSETQ come from the germline V gene. The CDR3 sequence is 15 residues long. For the CDR3, the DNA is TGCGCCAGCAGCACCCAACAGGGACTGGAGGGCGAGCAGTACTTC. Residues: CASSTQQGLEGEQYF.

This clonotype was counted a few times. The rearrangement uses TRBV6-5 and TRBJ2-1; 8 bases match TRBD2. This CDR3 is 13 amino acids long. With V trimmed by 0 bases and J by 10 bases, 2 bases remained unmatched. Germline lookup yields CDR1 MNHEY and CDR2 SVGAGI. CDR3 DNA: TGTGCCAGCAGTTACTCCGGCGGGAGGGAGCAGTTCTTC. Its protein is CASSYSGGREQFF.

J is TRBJ2-6 and V is TRBV3-1; 9 bases line up with TRBD1. There are 19 residues in the CDR3. V trimming: 6 bases; J trimming: 2 bases; junction bases outside the gene matches: 14. Germline CDR1 is LGHDT and CDR2 is YNNKEL (reference sequence). The CDR3 spells CASSLSAGTGSPGANVLTF. DNA for the CDR3: TGTGCCAGCAGTTTATCCGCCGGGACAGGGAGCCCTGGGGCCAACGTCCTGACTTTC.

This clonotype was seen ten or more times. This CDR3 is CASSGLGTGGTEAFF. The CDR3 coding sequence is TGTGCCAGCAGCGGATTGGGGACAGGGGGCACTGAAGCTTTCTTT. The V call is TRBV6-1, the J call TRBJ1-1; 11 bases are shared with TRBD1. Germline V gene sequence: CDR1 MNHNS, CDR2 SASEGT. This CDR3 spans 15 amino acids. V lost 6 bases and J lost 4; bases outside the gene matches: 7.

This chain uses TRBV14 with TRBJ1-2; D is possibly TRBD1 (5 bases). Trimming took off 0 bases at V and 4 bases at J, with 12 bases between the two ends. Germline loops: CDR1 SGHDN, CDR2 FVKESK. The CDR3 totals 15 residues. The CDR3: CASSQESGRPYGYTF. The DNA for the CDR3 is TGTGCCAGCAGCCAAGAATCAGGGCGACCCTATGGCTACACCTTC. Complete variable domain (other parts from reference TRBV14 and TRBJ1-2): EAGVTQFPSHSVIEKGQTVTLRCDPISGHDNLYWYRRVMGKEIKFLLHFVKESKQDESGMPNNRFLAERTGGTYSTLKVQPAELEDSGVYFCASSQESGRPYGYTFGSGTRLTVV.

This clonotype occurred a few times. The V gene is TRBV20-1, the J gene TRBJ1-4, with 10 positions matching TRBD1. Trimming cost V 5 bases and J 11 bases; bases outside gene matches: 14. The CDR3 totals 15 residues. The germline gives CDR1 DFQATT, CDR2 SNEGSKA (reference sequence). The CDR3 spells CSALPLGTGDGKLFF. The CDR3 DNA sequence: TGCAGTGCTCTGCCCCTTGGGACAGGGGACGGGAAACTGTTTTTT.

The CDR3 loop reads CSARARPGELFF. The CDR3 DNA is TGCAGTGCTAGAGCCAGGCCCGGGGAGCTGTTTTTT. The rearrangement joins TRBV20-1 to TRBJ2-2, with D unclear. The CDR3 sequence is 12 residues long. Trimming cost V 1 base and J 6 bases, with 6 bases left between them. Germline loops: CDR1 DFQATT, CDR2 SNEGSKA (reference sequence).

This clonotype was detected many times. This chain uses TRBV20-1 with TRBJ1-6, with a possible D match to TRBD1 (5 bases). Trimming cost V 0 bases and J 3 bases, with 12 bases left between them. This CDR3 is built from 16 residues. Germline lookup yields CDR1 DFQATT and CDR2 SNEGSKA (reference sequence). In DNA, the CDR3 is TGCAGTGCTAGAGATCGGCCAGGGTACTATAATTCACCCCTCCACTTT. Amino acid sequence: CSARDRPGYYNSPLHF.

This chain joins TRBV20-1 and TRBJ2-2; 10 nucleotides align to TRBD1. The CDR3 is 15 amino acids. The V gene's germline CDR1 is DFQATT and CDR2 SNEGSKA (reference sequence). With 2 bases clipped from V and 5 bases from J, the junction kept 5 bases outside the gene matches. CDR3 nucleotides: TGCAGTGCTAGAAAGGGGACAGGGGAAACCGGGGAGCTGTTTTTT. It yields the protein CSARKGTGETGELFF.

This clonotype was picked up a small number of times. The V call is TRBV7-2, the J call TRBJ1-4, with D unresolved. The CDR3 runs 14 residues. V lost 1 base to trimming and J lost 11 bases, with 14 bases between them. From germline, CDR1 is SGHTA and CDR2 FQGNSA. CDR3 loop: CASSLETGRQKLFF. CDR3 nucleotide sequence: TGTGCCAGCAGCTTAGAAACCGGTCGGCAGAAACTGTTTTTT.

This chain joins TRBV5-6 and TRBJ2-2; 10 nucleotides agree with TRBD1. The germline V gene encodes CDR1 SGHDT and CDR2 YYEEEE. J gave up 6 bases and V 4 bases, and 6 bases lay outside the gene matches. This CDR3 region has 15 residues. The CDR3 spells CASSVGTGAPGELFF. CDR3 nucleotide sequence: TGTGCCAGCAGCGTTGGGACAGGGGCCCCCGGGGAGCTGTTTTTT.

This clonotype was recorded many times. The rearrangement links TRBV20-1 to TRBJ2-5; TRBD2 might be the D (6 bases). In germline, CDR1 is DFQATT, CDR2 SNEGSKA (reference sequence). V lost 7 bases and J 4 bases, leaving 13 bases between the germline ends. This CDR3 has 12 amino acids. The CDR3 sequence: CSVKPGVETQYF. Here the CDR3 DNA reads TGCAGTGTTAAGCCGGGGGTAGAGACCCAGTACTTC.

This clonotype was found many times. The gene calls are TRBV13 and TRBJ2-2; D perhaps matches TRBD1 (5 bases). Looked up from germline, CDR1 is PRHDT and CDR2 is FYEKMQ (reference sequence). Trimming removed 2 bases at V and 7 bases at J, with 17 bases between. The CDR3 contains 16 residues. The DNA for the CDR3 is TGTGCCAGCAGCTTATTGAAGACAGCCGTCAACGGGGAGCTGTTTTTT. Translation gives CASSLLKTAVNGELFF. The full variable domain, its missing parts supplied by reference TRBV13 and TRBJ2-2, is AAGVIQSPRHLIKEKRETATLKCYPIPRHDTVYWYQQGPGQDPQFLISFYEKMQSDKGSIPDRFSAQQFSDYHSELNMSSLELGDSALYFCASSLLKTAVNGELFFGEGSRLTVL.